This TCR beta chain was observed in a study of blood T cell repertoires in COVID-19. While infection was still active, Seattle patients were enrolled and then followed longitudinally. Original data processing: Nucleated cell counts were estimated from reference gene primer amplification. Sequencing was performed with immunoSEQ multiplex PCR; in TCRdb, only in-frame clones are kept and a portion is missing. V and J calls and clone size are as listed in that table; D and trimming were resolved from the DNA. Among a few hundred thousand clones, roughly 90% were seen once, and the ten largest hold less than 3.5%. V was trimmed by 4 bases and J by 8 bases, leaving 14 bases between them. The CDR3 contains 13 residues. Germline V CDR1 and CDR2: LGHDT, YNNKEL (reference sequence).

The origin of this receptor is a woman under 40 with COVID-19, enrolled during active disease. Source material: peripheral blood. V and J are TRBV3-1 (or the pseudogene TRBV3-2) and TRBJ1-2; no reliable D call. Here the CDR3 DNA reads TGTGCCAGCAGCCTTAATCGGTTCGGGGGCTACACCTTC. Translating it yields CASSLNRFGGYTF.